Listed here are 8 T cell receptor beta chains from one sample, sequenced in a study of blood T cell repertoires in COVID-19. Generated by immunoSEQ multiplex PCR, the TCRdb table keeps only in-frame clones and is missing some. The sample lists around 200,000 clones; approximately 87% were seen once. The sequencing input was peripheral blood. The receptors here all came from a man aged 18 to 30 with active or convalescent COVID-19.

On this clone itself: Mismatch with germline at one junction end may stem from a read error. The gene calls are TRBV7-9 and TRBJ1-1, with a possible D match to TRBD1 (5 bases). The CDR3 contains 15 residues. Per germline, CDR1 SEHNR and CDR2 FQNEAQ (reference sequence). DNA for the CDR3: TGTGCCAGCAGCTCCCTTACAGGCCAGAACGCTGAAGCTTTCTTT. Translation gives CASSSLTGQNAEAFF. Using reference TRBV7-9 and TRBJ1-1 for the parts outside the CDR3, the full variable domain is DTGVSQNPRHKITKRGQNVTFRCDPISEHNRLYWYRQTLGQGPEFLTYFQNEAQLEKSRLLSDRFSAERPKGSFSTLEIQRTEQGDSAMYLCASSSLTGQNAEAFFGQGTRLTVV.

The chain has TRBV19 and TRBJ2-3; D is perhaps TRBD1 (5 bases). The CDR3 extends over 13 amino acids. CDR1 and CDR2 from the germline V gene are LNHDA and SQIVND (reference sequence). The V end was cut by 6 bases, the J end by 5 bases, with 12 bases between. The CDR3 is CASSVRGIDTQYF. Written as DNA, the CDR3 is TGTGCCAGTAGCGTTAGGGGCATAGATACGCAGTATTTT.

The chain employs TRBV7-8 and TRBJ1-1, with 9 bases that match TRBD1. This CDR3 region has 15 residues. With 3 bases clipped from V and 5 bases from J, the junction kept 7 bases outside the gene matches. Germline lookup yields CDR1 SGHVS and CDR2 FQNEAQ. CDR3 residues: CASSFAGTGRTEAFF. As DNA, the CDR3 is TGTGCCAGCAGCTTCGCCGGGACAGGGAGAACTGAAGCTTTCTTT.

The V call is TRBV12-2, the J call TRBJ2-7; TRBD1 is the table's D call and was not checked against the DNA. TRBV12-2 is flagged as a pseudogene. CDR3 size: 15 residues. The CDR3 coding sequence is TGTGCAAGTCGCCTAAACCCGTTCGACAGTCTCGAGCAGTACGTC. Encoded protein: CASRLNPFDSLEQYV.

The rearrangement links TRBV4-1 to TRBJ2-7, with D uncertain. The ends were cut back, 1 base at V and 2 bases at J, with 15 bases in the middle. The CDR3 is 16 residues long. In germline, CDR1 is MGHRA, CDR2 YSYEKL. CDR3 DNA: TGCGCCAGCAGCCAAGGGCAGGCGCTCCCCACCTACGAGCAGTACTTC. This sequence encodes CASSQGQALPTYEQYF.

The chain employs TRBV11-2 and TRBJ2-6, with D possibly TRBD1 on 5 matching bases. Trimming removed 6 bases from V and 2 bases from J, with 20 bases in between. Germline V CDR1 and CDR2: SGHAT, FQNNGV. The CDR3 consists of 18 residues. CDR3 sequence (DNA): TGTGCCAGCAGGCGAATAACTCGGCAGGGCGCTGGGGCCAACGTCCTGACTTTC. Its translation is CASRRITRQGAGANVLTF.

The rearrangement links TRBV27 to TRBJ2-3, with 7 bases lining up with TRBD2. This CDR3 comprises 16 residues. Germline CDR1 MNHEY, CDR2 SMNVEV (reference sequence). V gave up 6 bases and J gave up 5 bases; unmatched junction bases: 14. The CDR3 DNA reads TGTGCCAGCAGCGCCGGGAGGCCCTTTTTTTTAGATACGCAGTATTTT. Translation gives CASSAGRPFFLDTQYF.

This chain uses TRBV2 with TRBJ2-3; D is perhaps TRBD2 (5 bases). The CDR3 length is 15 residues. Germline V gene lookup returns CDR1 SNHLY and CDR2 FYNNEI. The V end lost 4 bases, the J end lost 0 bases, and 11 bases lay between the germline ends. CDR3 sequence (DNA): TGTGCCAGCAGTGGGAGGACTCGTAGCACAGATACGCAGTATTTT. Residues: CASSGRTRSTDTQYF. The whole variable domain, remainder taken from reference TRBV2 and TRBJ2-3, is EPEVTQTPSHQVTQMGQEVILRCVPISNHLYFYWYRQILGQKVEFLVSFYNNEISEKSEIFDDQFSVERPDGSNFTLKIRSTKLEDSAMYFCASSGRTRSTDTQYFGPGTRLTVL.